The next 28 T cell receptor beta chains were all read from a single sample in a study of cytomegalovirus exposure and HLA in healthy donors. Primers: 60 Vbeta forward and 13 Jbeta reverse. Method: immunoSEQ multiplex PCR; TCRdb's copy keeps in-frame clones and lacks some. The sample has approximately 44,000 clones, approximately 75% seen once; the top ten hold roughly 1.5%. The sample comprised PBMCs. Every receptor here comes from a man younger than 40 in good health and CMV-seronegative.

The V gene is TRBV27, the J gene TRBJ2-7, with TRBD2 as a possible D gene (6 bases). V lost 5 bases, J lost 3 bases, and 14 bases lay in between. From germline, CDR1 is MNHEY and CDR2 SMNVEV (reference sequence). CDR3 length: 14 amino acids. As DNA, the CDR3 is TGTGCCAGCAGTCCCCGGGAGACGGTCTACGAGCAGTACTTC. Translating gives CASSPRETVYEQYF.

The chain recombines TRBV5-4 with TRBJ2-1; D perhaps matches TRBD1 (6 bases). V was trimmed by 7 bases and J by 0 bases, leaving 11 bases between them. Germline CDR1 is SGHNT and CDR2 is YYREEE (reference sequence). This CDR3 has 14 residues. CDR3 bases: TGTGCCAGCGGCGACAGGACCTCCTACAATGAGCAGTTCTTC. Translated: CASGDRTSYNEQFF.

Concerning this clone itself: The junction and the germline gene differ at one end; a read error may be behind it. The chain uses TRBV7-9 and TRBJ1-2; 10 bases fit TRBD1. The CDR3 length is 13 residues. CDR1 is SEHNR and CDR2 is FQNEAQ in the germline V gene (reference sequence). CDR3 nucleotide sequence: TGTTCCAGCAGCTATGGACAGGGGGATGGCTACACCTTC. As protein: CSSSYGQGDGYTF. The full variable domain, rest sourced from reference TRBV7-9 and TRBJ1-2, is DTGVSQNPRHKITKRGQNVTFRCDPISEHNRLYWYRQTLGQGPEFLTYFQNEAQLEKSRLLSDRFSAERPKGSFSTLEIQRTEQGDSAMYLCSSSYGQGDGYTFGSGTRLTVV.

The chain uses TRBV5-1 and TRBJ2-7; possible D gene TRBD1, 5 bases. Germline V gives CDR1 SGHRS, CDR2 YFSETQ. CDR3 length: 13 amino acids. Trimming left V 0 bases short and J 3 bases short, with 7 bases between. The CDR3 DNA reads TGCGCCAGCAGCTTGGAAGACAGCTACGAGCAGTACTTC. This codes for CASSLEDSYEQYF.

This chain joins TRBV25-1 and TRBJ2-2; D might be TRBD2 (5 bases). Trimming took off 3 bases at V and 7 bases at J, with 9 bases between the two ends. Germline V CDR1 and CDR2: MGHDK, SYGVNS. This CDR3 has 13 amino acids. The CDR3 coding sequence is TGTGCCAGCAGTGAGACGGGATTCGGGGAGCTGTTTTTT. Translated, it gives CASSETGFGELFF.

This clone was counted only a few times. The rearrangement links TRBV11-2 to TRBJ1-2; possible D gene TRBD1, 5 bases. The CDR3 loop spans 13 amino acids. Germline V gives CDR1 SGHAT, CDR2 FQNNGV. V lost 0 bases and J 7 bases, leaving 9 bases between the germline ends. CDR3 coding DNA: TGTGCCAGCAGCTTAGACCCAGGGTTTGGCTACACCTTC. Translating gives CASSLDPGFGYTF.

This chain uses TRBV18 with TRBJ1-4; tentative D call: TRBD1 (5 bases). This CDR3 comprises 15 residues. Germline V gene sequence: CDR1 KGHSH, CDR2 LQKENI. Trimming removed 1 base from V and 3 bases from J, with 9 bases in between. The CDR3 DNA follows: TGTGCCAGCTCACCACTCAGGGAGGCTAATGAAAAACTGTTTTTT. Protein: CASSPLREANEKLFF.

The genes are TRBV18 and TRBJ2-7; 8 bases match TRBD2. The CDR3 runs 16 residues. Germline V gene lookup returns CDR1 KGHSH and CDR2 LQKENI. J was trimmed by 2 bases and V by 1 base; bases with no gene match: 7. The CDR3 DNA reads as TGTGCCAGCTCACCACTCCCAGCGGGAGAAGCCTACGAGCAGTACTTC. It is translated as CASSPLPAGEAYEQYF.

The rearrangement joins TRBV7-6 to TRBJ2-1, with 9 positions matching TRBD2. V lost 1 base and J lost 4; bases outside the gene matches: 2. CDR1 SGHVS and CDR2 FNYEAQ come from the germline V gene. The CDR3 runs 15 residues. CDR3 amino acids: CASSLGLAGYNEQFF. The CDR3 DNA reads TGTGCCAGCAGCTTAGGGCTAGCGGGGTACAATGAGCAGTTCTTC.

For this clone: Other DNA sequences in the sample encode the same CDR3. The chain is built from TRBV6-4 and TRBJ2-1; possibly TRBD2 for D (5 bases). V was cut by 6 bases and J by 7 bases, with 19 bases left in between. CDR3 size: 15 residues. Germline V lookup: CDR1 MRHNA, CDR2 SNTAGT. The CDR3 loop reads CASSSLAGAANEQFF. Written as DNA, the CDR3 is TGTGCCAGCAGCTCTCTAGCAGGCGCGGCAAATGAGCAGTTCTTC.

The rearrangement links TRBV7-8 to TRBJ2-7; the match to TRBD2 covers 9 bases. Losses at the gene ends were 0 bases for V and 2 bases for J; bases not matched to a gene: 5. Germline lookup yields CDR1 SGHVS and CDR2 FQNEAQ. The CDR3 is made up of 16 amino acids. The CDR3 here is CASSLALAGVTYEQYF. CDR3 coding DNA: TGTGCCAGCAGCTTAGCGTTAGCGGGAGTAACCTACGAGCAGTACTTC. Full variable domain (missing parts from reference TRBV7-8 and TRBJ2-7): GAGVSQSPRYKVAKRGQDVALRCDPISGHVSLFWYQQALGQGPEFLTYFQNEAQLDKSGLPSDRFFAERPEGSVSTLKIQRTQQEDSAVYLCASSLALAGVTYEQYFGPGTRLTVT.

The DNA of the CDR3 is TGTGCCACCGTCCCGCCAGGGGGTTCCACTGAAGCTTTCTTT. This encodes CATVPPGGSTEAFF. The J gene is TRBJ1-1, the V gene TRBV6-5; 7 bases map to TRBD1. J lost 4 bases, V lost 10 bases, and 12 bases had no gene match. This CDR3 is built from 14 residues. The germline gives CDR1 MNHEY, CDR2 SVGAGI.

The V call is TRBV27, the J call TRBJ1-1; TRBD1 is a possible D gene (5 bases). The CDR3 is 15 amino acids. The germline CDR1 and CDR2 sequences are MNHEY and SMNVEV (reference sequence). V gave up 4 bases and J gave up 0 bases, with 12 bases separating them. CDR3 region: CASSSHRTVNTEAFF. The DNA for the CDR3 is TGTGCCAGCAGTTCCCACAGGACGGTGAACACTGAAGCTTTCTTT.

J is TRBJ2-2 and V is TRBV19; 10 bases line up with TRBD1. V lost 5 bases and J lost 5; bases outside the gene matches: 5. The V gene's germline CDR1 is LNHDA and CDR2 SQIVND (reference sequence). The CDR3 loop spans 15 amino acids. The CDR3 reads CASSLGTGVTGELFF. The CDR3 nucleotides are TGTGCCAGTAGTCTGGGGACAGGGGTGACCGGGGAGCTGTTTTTT.

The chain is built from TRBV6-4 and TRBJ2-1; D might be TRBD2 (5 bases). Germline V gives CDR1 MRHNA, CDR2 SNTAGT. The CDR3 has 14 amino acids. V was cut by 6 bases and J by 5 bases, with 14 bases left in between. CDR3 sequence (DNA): TGTGCCAGCAGGCGGACTTGGATTGACAATGAGCAGTTCTTC. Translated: CASRRTWIDNEQFF.

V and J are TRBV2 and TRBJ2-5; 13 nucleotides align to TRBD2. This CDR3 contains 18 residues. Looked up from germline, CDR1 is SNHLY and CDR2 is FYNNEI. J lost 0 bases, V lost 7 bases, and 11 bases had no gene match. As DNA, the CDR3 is TGTGCCAGCACCCCCCCCATCGGGACTAGCGGGAACCAAGAGACCCAGTACTTC. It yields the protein CASTPPIGTSGNQETQYF.

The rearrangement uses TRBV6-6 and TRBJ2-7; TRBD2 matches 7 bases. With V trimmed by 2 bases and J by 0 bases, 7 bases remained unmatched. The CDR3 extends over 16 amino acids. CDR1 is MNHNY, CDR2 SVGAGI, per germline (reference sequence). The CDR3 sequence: CASSYPSRESSYEQYF. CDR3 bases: TGTGCCAGCAGTTACCCGTCGCGGGAGAGCTCCTACGAGCAGTACTTC.

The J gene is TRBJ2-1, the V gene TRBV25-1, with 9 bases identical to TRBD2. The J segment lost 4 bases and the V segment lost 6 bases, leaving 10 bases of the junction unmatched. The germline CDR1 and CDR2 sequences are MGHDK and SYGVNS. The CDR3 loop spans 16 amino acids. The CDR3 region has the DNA TGTGCCAGCAGCCACCTGACTAGCGGTTTTTACAATGAGCAGTTCTTC. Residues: CASSHLTSGFYNEQFF.

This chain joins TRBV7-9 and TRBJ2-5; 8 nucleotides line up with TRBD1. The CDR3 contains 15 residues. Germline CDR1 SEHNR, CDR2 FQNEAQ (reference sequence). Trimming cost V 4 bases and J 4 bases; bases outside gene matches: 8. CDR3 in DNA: TGTGCCAGCAGCTGGTCTGGACAGGGAAGAGAGACCCAGTACTTC. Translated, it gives CASSWSGQGRETQYF. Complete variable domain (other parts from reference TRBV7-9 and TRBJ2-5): DTGVSQNPRHKITKRGQNVTFRCDPISEHNRLYWYRQTLGQGPEFLTYFQNEAQLEKSRLLSDRFSAERPKGSFSTLEIQRTEQGDSAMYLCASSWSGQGRETQYFGPGTRLLVL.

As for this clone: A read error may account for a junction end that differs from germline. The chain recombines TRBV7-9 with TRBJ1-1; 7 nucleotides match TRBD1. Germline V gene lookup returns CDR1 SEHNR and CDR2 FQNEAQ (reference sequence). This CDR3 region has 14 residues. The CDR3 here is CSSSTKGAYTEAFF. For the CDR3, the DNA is TGTTCCAGCAGCACAAAGGGGGCTTACACTGAAGCTTTCTTT.

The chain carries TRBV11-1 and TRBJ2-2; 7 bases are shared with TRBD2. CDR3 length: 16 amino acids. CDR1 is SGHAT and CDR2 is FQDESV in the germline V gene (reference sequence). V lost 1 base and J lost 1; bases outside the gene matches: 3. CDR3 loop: CASSLEASGNTGELFF. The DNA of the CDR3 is TGTGCCAGCAGCTTAGAGGCTAGCGGGAACACCGGGGAGCTGTTTTTT.

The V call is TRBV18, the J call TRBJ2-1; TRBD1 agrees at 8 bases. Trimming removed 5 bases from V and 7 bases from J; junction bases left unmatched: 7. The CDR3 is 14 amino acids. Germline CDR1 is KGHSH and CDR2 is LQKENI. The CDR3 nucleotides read TGTGCCAGCTCAACGGGGACAGGTCGGAATGAGCAGTTCTTC. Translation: CASSTGTGRNEQFF.

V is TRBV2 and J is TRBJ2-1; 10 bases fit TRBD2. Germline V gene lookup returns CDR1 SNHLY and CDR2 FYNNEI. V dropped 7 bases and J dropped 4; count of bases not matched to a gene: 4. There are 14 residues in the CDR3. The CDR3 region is CASKILAGYNEQFF. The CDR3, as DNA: TGTGCCAGCAAGATACTAGCGGGGTACAATGAGCAGTTCTTC.

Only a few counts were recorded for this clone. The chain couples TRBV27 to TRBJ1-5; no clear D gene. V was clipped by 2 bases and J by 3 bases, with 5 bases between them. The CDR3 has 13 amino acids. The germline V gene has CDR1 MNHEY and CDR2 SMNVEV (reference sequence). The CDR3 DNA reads TGTGCCAGCAGTTTACGCGACAATCAGCCCCAGCATTTT. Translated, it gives CASSLRDNQPQHF.

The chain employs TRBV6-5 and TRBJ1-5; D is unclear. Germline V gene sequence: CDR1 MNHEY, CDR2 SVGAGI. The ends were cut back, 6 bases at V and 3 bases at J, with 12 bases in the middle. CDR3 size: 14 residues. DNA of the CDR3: TGTGCCAGCAGAACGGGGATTGACAATCAGCCCCAGCATTTT. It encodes CASRTGIDNQPQHF.

CDR3 region: CASSSTGDSNQPQHF. CDR3 nucleotide sequence: TGCGCCAGCAGCTCCACAGGGGATAGCAATCAGCCCCAGCATTTT. The J gene is TRBJ1-5, the V gene TRBV5-1; the match to TRBD1 covers 7 bases. The CDR3 has 15 amino acids. Germline CDR1 and CDR2: SGHRS and YFSETQ. Trimming cost V 3 bases and J 0 bases; bases outside gene matches: 3.

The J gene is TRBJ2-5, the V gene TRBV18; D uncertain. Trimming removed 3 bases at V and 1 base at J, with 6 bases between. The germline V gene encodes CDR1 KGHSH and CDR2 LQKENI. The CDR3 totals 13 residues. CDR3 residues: CASSPGGQETQYF. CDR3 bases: TGTGCCAGCTCACCTGGCGGCCAAGAGACCCAGTACTTC.

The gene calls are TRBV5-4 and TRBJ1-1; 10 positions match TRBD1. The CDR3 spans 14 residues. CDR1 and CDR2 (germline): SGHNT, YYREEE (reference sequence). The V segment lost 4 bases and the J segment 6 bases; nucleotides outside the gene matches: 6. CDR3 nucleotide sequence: TGTGCCAGCAGCGAGACAGGGGGCAGATCTGAAGCTTTCTTT. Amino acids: CASSETGGRSEAFF.